What follows are 30 T cell receptor beta chains derived from one specimen sequenced in a study of blood T cell repertoires in COVID-19. Sequencing was performed with immunoSEQ multiplex PCR; in TCRdb, only in-frame clones are kept and a portion is missing. The table lists roughly 200,000 clones, about 85% of them singletons. Sample: peripheral blood. These receptors originate from a woman aged 55-69 years with acute or convalescent COVID-19.

The J gene is TRBJ1-1, the V gene TRBV28; TRBD1 is a possible D gene (6 bases). CDR3 length: 15 amino acids. Looked up from germline, CDR1 is MDHEN and CDR2 is SYDVKM. Trimming stripped 3 bases from V and 6 bases from J, with 17 bases between. Here the CDR3 reads CASSFGGANMAEAFF. The CDR3 nucleotides read TGTGCCAGCAGTTTTGGGGGGGCGAACATGGCTGAAGCTTTCTTT.

This chain uses TRBV3-1 (or the pseudogene TRBV3-2) with TRBJ2-1; no definite D call. V was clipped by 4 bases and J by 7 bases, with 11 bases between them. The CDR3 extends over 13 amino acids. Per the germline V gene, CDR1 is LGHDT and CDR2 is YNNKEL (reference sequence). This CDR3 is CASSPSSSNEQFF. The CDR3 nucleotides are TGTGCCAGCAGCCCATCCTCTAGTAATGAGCAGTTCTTC.

The V gene is TRBV25-1, the J gene TRBJ2-3, with 8 bases identical to TRBD2. The CDR3 runs 17 residues. After removal of 7 bases from V and 2 bases from J, the junction contained 14 bases not matched to a gene. The V gene's germline CDR1 is MGHDK and CDR2 SYGVNS. The CDR3 is CASTGLGAGGFTDTQYF. In nucleotides, the CDR3 is TGTGCCAGCACGGGATTAGGGGCGGGAGGTTTCACAGATACGCAGTATTTT.

This clone was counted once. V is TRBV20-1 and J is TRBJ1-3; TRBD1 might be the D (6 bases). The V gene's germline CDR1 is DFQATT and CDR2 SNEGSKA (reference sequence). V was shortened by 3 bases and J by 7 bases, with 10 bases between the two germline ends. The length of the CDR3 is 12 residues. This chain's CDR3 is CSASQGTNTIYF. The CDR3 nucleotides are TGCAGTGCTAGTCAGGGGACGAACACCATATATTTT.

The chain joins TRBV28 to TRBJ1-2; 7 positions match TRBD1. The CDR3 length is 13 residues. Germline values: CDR1 MDHEN, CDR2 SYDVKM. V lost 8 bases to trimming and J lost 5 bases; unmatched junction nucleotides: 8. DNA for the CDR3: TGTGCCAGCTTAGAAGGGGGCCGGTATGGCTACACCTTC. This gives the protein CASLEGGRYGYTF.

The V call is TRBV9, the J call TRBJ1-2; D unclear. CDR1 SGDLS and CDR2 YYNGEE come from the germline V gene. The CDR3 totals 10 residues. V lost 7 bases and J 6 bases, leaving 7 bases between the germline ends. For the CDR3, the DNA is TGTGCCAGCTACTCTAATGGCTACACCTTC. This codes for CASYSNGYTF.

The chain is built from TRBV15 and TRBJ1-1, with D possibly TRBD1 on 5 matching bases. Germline lookup yields CDR1 LNHNV and CDR2 YYDKDF (reference sequence). This CDR3 has 12 amino acids. The ends were cut back, 2 bases at V and 8 bases at J, with 9 bases in the middle. CDR3 residues: CATSRPQEEAFF. The CDR3 region has the DNA TGTGCCACCAGCAGACCACAGGAAGAAGCTTTCTTT.

The J gene is TRBJ1-2, the V gene TRBV2; TRBD1 agrees at 9 bases. V dropped 4 bases and J dropped 6; count of bases not matched to a gene: 3. This CDR3 is built from 13 residues. Germline CDR1 and CDR2: SNHLY and FYNNEI. The CDR3 reads CASSVTGGNGYTF. DNA of the CDR3: TGTGCCAGCAGTGTGACAGGGGGTAATGGCTACACCTTC.

The chain joins TRBV5-1 to TRBJ2-3; TRBD2 aligns across 10 bases. The CDR3 spans 16 residues. Germline-derived CDR1 and CDR2 are SGHRS and YFSETQ. J was trimmed by 6 bases and V by 2 bases; bases with no gene match: 9. The CDR3 DNA sequence: TGCGCCAGCAGCTTCGTAGCGGGAGGTCCTCAGGATACGCAGTATTTT. Residues: CASSFVAGGPQDTQYF.

V gene TRBV5-1 combines with J gene TRBJ1-4, with 8 bases aligning to TRBD1. This CDR3 spans 14 amino acids. The germline V gene encodes CDR1 SGHRS and CDR2 YFSETQ. V was clipped by 3 bases and J by 8 bases; unmatched bases: 6. The CDR3 reads CASSSQGAGEKLFF. CDR3 nucleotides: TGCGCCAGCAGCTCCCAGGGGGCAGGGGAAAAACTGTTTTTT.

V and J are TRBV20-1 and TRBJ1-2; TRBD1 aligns across 10 bases. This CDR3 has 13 residues. Germline V lookup: CDR1 DFQATT, CDR2 SNEGSKA (reference sequence). J gave up 7 bases and V 3 bases, and 5 bases lay outside the gene matches. CDR3 sequence: CSASKGQGGGYTF. CDR3 bases: TGCAGTGCTAGTAAAGGACAGGGGGGTGGCTACACCTTC.

V and J are TRBV2 and TRBJ2-5, with a tentative D call TRBD2 (6 bases). The V end was cut by 3 bases, the J end by 4 bases, with 15 bases between. Germline CDR1 reads SNHLY; CDR2 reads FYNNEI. The CDR3 extends over 15 amino acids. The CDR3 coding sequence is TGTGCCAGCAGTGAGTTTAGCGGAACTGTAGAGACCCAGTACTTC. It yields the protein CASSEFSGTVETQYF.

The chain links TRBV6-6 to TRBJ2-2; D is possibly TRBD2 (6 bases). V was clipped by 5 bases and J by 1 base, with 14 bases between them. The germline CDR1 and CDR2 sequences are MNHNY and SVGAGI (reference sequence). The CDR3 is 16 residues long. DNA of the CDR3: TGTGCCAGCAGTCTCCAGGCGGGAAAGAACACCGGGGAGCTGTTTTTT. It translates to CASSLQAGKNTGELFF.

This sequence joins TRBV30 and TRBJ1-1; 7 positions agree with TRBD1. The J segment lost 0 bases and the V segment lost 4 bases, leaving 14 bases of the junction unmatched. The CDR3 length is 17 residues. Germline loops: CDR1 GTSNPN, CDR2 SVGIG (reference sequence). CDR3 DNA sequence: TGTGCCTGGAAGGCTCCCGGGACAGTGTCAATGAACACTGAAGCTTTCTTT. Translation gives CAWKAPGTVSMNTEAFF.

This chain connects TRBV7-9 to TRBJ2-5; 7 bases fit TRBD2. Germline V gene data show CDR1 as SEHNR and CDR2 as FQNEAQ (reference sequence). Trimming removed 8 bases from V and 3 bases from J; junction bases left unmatched: 6. This CDR3 region has 13 residues. This chain's CDR3 is CASRRREEETQYF. CDR3 DNA sequence: TGTGCCAGCCGCCGCCGGGAGGAAGAGACCCAGTACTTC.

The chain uses TRBV7-2 and TRBJ2-1; TRBD2 aligns across 12 bases. CDR1 and CDR2 from the germline V gene are SGHTA and FQGNSA. After removal of 1 base from V and 7 bases from J, the junction contained 5 bases not matched to a gene. This CDR3 has 16 residues. The CDR3 loop is CASSLDIGTSGNEQFF. The CDR3 DNA reads TGTGCCAGCAGCTTAGATATTGGGACTAGCGGGAATGAGCAGTTCTTC.

This chain connects TRBV28 to TRBJ2-7; D unclear. This CDR3 has 13 amino acids. Germline V gene data show CDR1 as MDHEN and CDR2 as SYDVKM. Trimming stripped 3 bases from V and 2 bases from J, with 8 bases between. The CDR3 bases are TGTGCCAGCAGTTTCGGCCAGGCCTACGAGCAGTACTTC. It codes for CASSFGQAYEQYF.

The chain employs TRBV15 and TRBJ1-3; no reliable D call. The V end was cut by 1 base, the J end by 12 bases, with 13 bases between. The CDR3 is made up of 13 amino acids. The germline V gene has CDR1 LNHNV and CDR2 YYDKDF (reference sequence). The CDR3 DNA follows: TGTGCCACCAGCAGAGCCCCTCGTGAGGGCATATATTTT. Translated: CATSRAPREGIYF.

The rearrangement joins TRBV27 to TRBJ2-3, with TRBD1 matching 9 bases. The CDR3 spans 15 residues. Looked up from germline, CDR1 is MNHEY and CDR2 is SMNVEV (reference sequence). J was trimmed by 3 bases and V by 5 bases; bases with no gene match: 6. This CDR3 reads CASSLEQGATDTQYF. The DNA of the CDR3 is TGTGCCAGCAGTCTGGAACAGGGGGCAACAGATACGCAGTATTTT.

This rearrangement joins TRBV18 to TRBJ1-5, with TRBD1 identical over 8 bases. The CDR3 length is 15 residues. The germline CDR1 and CDR2 sequences are KGHSH and LQKENI. Unmatched junction bases numbered 8, after V lost 3 bases and J lost 7 bases. CDR3 residues: CASSPGQGRVQPQHF. The CDR3 DNA reads as TGTGCCAGCTCACCTGGACAGGGTCGGGTCCAGCCCCAGCATTTT. The whole variable domain, remainder taken from reference TRBV18 and TRBJ1-5, is NAGVMQNPRHLVRRRGQEARLRCSPMKGHSHVYWYRQLPEEGLKFMVYLQKENIIDESGMPKERFSAEFPKEGPSILRIQQVVRGDSAAYFCASSPGQGRVQPQHFGDGTRLSIL.

The V and J genes are TRBV30 and TRBJ1-1, with unresolved D. The CDR3 is made up of 13 amino acids. Germline V gives CDR1 GTSNPN, CDR2 SVGIG (reference sequence). Trimming removed 8 bases from V and 3 bases from J, with 16 bases in between. CDR3 residues: CAVTVGRYTEAFF. For the CDR3, the DNA is TGTGCCGTAACAGTGGGCCGGTACACTGAAGCTTTCTTT.

This chain uses TRBV5-6 with TRBJ2-1; D unresolved. The CDR3 extends over 12 amino acids. Trimming took 2 bases from V and 13 from J, leaving 13 bases between them. Per germline, CDR1 SGHDT and CDR2 YYEEEE. In nucleotides, the CDR3 is TGTGCCAGCAGCTTCACTACCCCCCACCAGTTCTTC. It codes for CASSFTTPHQFF.

This chain uses TRBV9 with TRBJ2-7; 8 bases map to TRBD2. CDR1 is SGDLS, CDR2 YYNGEE, per germline. Unmatched junction bases numbered 8, after V lost 0 bases and J lost 6 bases. CDR3 length: 15 amino acids. The chain's CDR3 is CASSVGASGLGEQYF. Written as DNA, the CDR3 is TGTGCCAGCAGCGTAGGGGCTAGCGGGCTTGGCGAGCAGTACTTC.

There are a few counts of this clone. This chain links TRBV9 with TRBJ1-6; D uncertain. The CDR3 has 13 amino acids. V was clipped by 0 bases and J by 7 bases, with 5 bases between them. In germline, CDR1 is SGDLS, CDR2 YYNGEE. In nucleotides, the CDR3 is TGTGCCAGCAGCGTAGGGCCGAATTCACCCCTCCACTTT. This gives the protein CASSVGPNSPLHF. Looking up the rest from reference TRBV9 and TRBJ1-6 gives the full variable domain: DSGVTQTPKHLITATGQRVTLRCSPRSGDLSVYWYQQSLDQGLQFLIQYYNGEERAKGNILERFSAQQFPDLHSELNLSSLELGDSALYFCASSVGPNSPLHFGNGTRLTVT.

The gene calls are TRBV27 and TRBJ2-1, with 10 bases lining up with TRBD2. The CDR3 extends over 15 amino acids. The ends lost 6 bases at V and 9 bases at J; junction bases unmatched: 11. CDR1 is MNHEY and CDR2 is SMNVEV in the germline V gene (reference sequence). CDR3 nucleotide sequence: TGTGCCAGCAGCTCCCAACTAGCGGGGCGGAGTGAGCAGTTCTTC. Its translation is CASSSQLAGRSEQFF.

The V and J genes are TRBV7-2 and TRBJ1-2, with D unclear. V lost 1 base to trimming and J lost 0 bases, with 9 bases between them. Germline CDR1 is SGHTA and CDR2 is FQGNSA. CDR3 length equals 15 residues. CDR3: CASSLEGAANYGYTF. Written as DNA, the CDR3 is TGTGCCAGCAGCTTAGAAGGAGCTGCTAACTATGGCTACACCTTC.

The J gene is TRBJ1-1, the V gene TRBV10-2; unclear D gene. Per germline, CDR1 WSHSY and CDR2 SAAADI. V lost 7 bases, J lost 5 bases, and 17 bases lay in between. This CDR3 contains 14 residues. The CDR3 loop reads CASKSEVERTEAFF. The CDR3 nucleotides are TGCGCCAGCAAAAGTGAAGTGGAGCGGACTGAAGCTTTCTTT.

V and J are TRBV11-3 and TRBJ1-2; TRBD1 is a possible D gene (5 bases). V was cut by 4 bases and J by 0 bases, with 9 bases left in between. The germline gives CDR1 SGHNT, CDR2 YENEEA. This CDR3 is 14 amino acids long. CDR3 sequence (DNA): TGTGCCAGCAGCTCCAGGGAATCTAACTATGGCTACACCTTC. Translated: CASSSRESNYGYTF.

This rearrangement joins TRBV24-1 to TRBJ1-2; D is uncertain. Trimming took 5 bases from V and 4 from J, leaving 10 bases between them. CDR1 is KGHDR and CDR2 is SFDVKD in the germline V gene. This CDR3 spans 13 amino acids. The CDR3 loop is CATSVNSFYGYTF. CDR3 in DNA: TGTGCCACCAGTGTCAACAGCTTCTATGGCTACACCTTC.

This chain joins TRBV2 and TRBJ1-2, with 9 positions matching TRBD1. The germline V gene encodes CDR1 SNHLY and CDR2 FYNNEI. The CDR3 is 14 amino acids. V dropped 5 bases and J dropped 4; count of bases not matched to a gene: 5. The chain's CDR3 is CASSRDRAGYGYTF. The DNA for the CDR3 is TGTGCCAGCAGTAGGGACAGGGCTGGCTATGGCTACACCTTC.